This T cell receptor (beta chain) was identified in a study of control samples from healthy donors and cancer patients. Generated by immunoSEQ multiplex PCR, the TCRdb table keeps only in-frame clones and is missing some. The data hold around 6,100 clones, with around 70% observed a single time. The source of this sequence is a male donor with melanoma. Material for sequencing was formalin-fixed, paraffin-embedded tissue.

As DNA, the CDR3 is TGTGCCAGCGGGAGTATGACGTTCAGAGGGCCCTACGAGCAGTACTTC. Amino acids: CASGSMTFRGPYEQYF. The chain recombines TRBV28 with TRBJ2-7; TRBD2 is a possible D gene (5 bases). CDR1 and CDR2 (germline): MDHEN, SYDVKM. There are 16 residues in the CDR3. V gave up 8 bases and J gave up 2 bases, with 22 bases separating them.